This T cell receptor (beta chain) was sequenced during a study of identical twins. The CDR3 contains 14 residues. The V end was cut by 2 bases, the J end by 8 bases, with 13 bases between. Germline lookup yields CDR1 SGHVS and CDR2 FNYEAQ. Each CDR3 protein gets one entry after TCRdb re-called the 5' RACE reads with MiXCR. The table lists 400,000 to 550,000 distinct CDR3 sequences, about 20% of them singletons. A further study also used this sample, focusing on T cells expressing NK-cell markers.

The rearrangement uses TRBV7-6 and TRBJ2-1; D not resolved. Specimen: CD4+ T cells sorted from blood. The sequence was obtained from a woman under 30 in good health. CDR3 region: CASSLRISFDEQFF. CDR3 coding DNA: TGTGCCAGCAGCTTAAGAATTAGTTTCGATGAGCAGTTCTTC.